This is a list of T cell receptor beta chains from one sample in a study of blood T cell repertoires in COVID-19. The data were produced by immunoSEQ multiplex PCR, yet TCRdb's version contains in-frame clones alone and is incomplete. The sample has about 180,000 clones; 81% are singletons. The specimen was peripheral blood. The receptors originated from a woman at least 80 years old with COVID-19, enrolled during active disease. CDR3s include the opening cysteine and the closing phenylalanine or tryptophan. A D gene is named only where the DNA matches it firmly. Clone size appears in some rows only: once, few, many, or a class for an expanded clone.

>TRBV19|TRBD1|TRBJ1-5|.
TGTGCCAGTACACTAAGGGGACAGGGGGGGTCTAAGCCCCAGCATTTT
CASTLRGQGGSKPQHF
>TRBV15|.|TRBJ1-1|.
TGTGCCACCAGCAGAGATGCGGGGAAAGGTACTGAAGCTTTCTTT
CATSRDAGKGTEAFF
>TRBV9|TRBD2|TRBJ2-3|.
TGTGCCAGCAGCGGAGGTAGCGGGAGGAGGGGATTAGATACGCAGTATTTT
CASSGGSGRRGLDTQYF
>TRBV7-9|TRBD1|TRBJ1-2|.
TGTGCCATTAGATCCGAGCGGGACAGGGTTGATTATGGCTACACCTTC
CAIRSERDRVDYGYTF
>TRBV10-3|.|TRBJ1-2|.
TGTGCCATCAGTCCCGCCGGGGAATCCTATGGCTACACCTTC
CAISPAGESYGYTF
>TRBV18|.|TRBJ2-1|.
TGTGCCAGCTCACCAGGCTTCGTTGAGCAGTTCTTC
CASSPGFVEQFF
>TRBV7-2|TRBD1|TRBJ2-7|.
TGTGCCAGCAGCTTTAAACCCGGGACAGGGTCCTACGAGCAGTACTTC
CASSFKPGTGSYEQYF
>TRBV28|.|TRBJ1-5|.
TGTGCCAGCAAAGGGGGTAGCAATCAGCCCCAGCATTTT
CASKGGSNQPQHF
>TRBV7-9|TRBD2|TRBJ2-6|.
TGTGCCAGCAGCTTAGATCTAGCGGGGGCCTCTGGGGCCAACGTCCTGACTTTC
CASSLDLAGASGANVLTF
>TRBV3-1/TRBV3-2|TRBD1|TRBJ2-2|.
TGTGCCAGCAGCCAGGAAACAGGGGGAGACACCGGGGAGCTGTTTTTT
CASSQETGGDTGELFF
>TRBV18|.|TRBJ2-7|.
TGTGCCAGCTCACCAGGGCTTCTAACCTACGAGCAGTACTTC
CASSPGLLTYEQYF
>TRBV13|.|TRBJ2-7|.
TGTGCCAGCAGCACCCCAGGGGTGAGCTACGAGCAGTACTTC
CASSTPGVSYEQYF
>TRBV6-1|TRBD2|TRBJ2-7|.
TGTGCCAGCAGTGAGCGGGGGTACGAGCAGTACTTC
CASSERGYEQYF
>TRBV5-4|.|TRBJ1-4|.
TGTGCCAGCAGCTTGGCAGGGGATGAAAAACTGTTTTTT
CASSLAGDEKLFF
>TRBV4-1|TRBD2|TRBJ2-1|.
TGCGCCAGCAGCCCGCGGGAGGGCCTTCACAATGAGCAGTTCTTC
CASSPREGLHNEQFF
>TRBV5-1|.|TRBJ1-2|.
TGCGCCAGCAGTAGTGGGGGATTACAGGGAGACTATGGCTACACCTTC
CASSSGGLQGDYGYTF
>TRBV5-1|.|TRBJ2-1|.
TGCGCCAGCAGCTTGGGCCCTCAAGGAGATGGCAATGAGCAGTTCTTC
CASSLGPQGDGNEQFF
>TRBV19|.|TRBJ2-1|.
TGTGCCAGTAGTATAGACAGAAACAATGAGCAGTTCTTC
CASSIDRNNEQFF
>TRBV6-1|TRBD1|TRBJ2-7|.
TGTGCCAGCAGTGAACATGGACAGGGTCCGTACGAGCAGTACTTC
CASSEHGQGPYEQYF
>TRBV10-3|TRBD1|TRBJ1-5|.
TGTGCCATCGCTGACAGGGCCAGCAATCAGCCCCAGCATTTT
CAIADRASNQPQHF
>TRBV28|TRBD1|TRBJ1-1|.
TGTGCCAGCATCCTACAGGGGGCGCGGACTGAAGCTTTCTTT
CASILQGARTEAFF
>TRBV10-3|TRBD1|TRBJ2-4|once
TGTGCCATCAGTGGAACAGGGGAGAGGAACATTCAGTACTTC
CAISGTGERNIQYF
>TRBV5-6|TRBD1|TRBJ1-6|.
TGTGCCAGCAGCATGTACGGGACAGATCATTCACCCCTCCACTTT
CASSMYGTDHSPLHF
>TRBV2|.|TRBJ1-1|.
TGTGCCAGCAGTACAGGGTTCACTGAAGCTTTCTTT
CASSTGFTEAFF
>TRBV6-6|.|TRBJ1-2|.
TGTGCCAGCAGTTACTCACTCCAACAGGGCTATGGCTACACCTTC
CASSYSLQQGYGYTF
>TRBV2|.|TRBJ1-1|.
TGTGCCAGCAGTGTGGGGGCGCCCACTGAAGCTTTCTTT
CASSVGAPTEAFF
>TRBV11-3|.|TRBJ2-7|.
TGTGCCAGCAGCTTAGACCCCACAACAAAGCAGTACTTC
CASSLDPTTKQYF
>TRBV19|.|TRBJ1-5|.
TGTGCCAGTAGTAACGGGGTTCAGCCCCAGCATTTT
CASSNGVQPQHF
>TRBV2|TRBD2|TRBJ2-1|.
TGTGCCAGCAGTCGCGGGACTAGCGGGATCTACAATGAGCAGTTCTTC
CASSRGTSGIYNEQFF
>TRBV19|TRBD2|TRBJ2-5|.
TGTGCCAGTAGTATAGCAGGCGGGGGAGAGACCCAGTACTTC
CASSIAGGGETQYF
>TRBV7-8|TRBD2|TRBJ2-7|.
TGTGCCAGCAGCCAAGGGACTAGCGGGGGCTACGAGCAGTACTTC
CASSQGTSGGYEQYF
>TRBV18|.|TRBJ1-5|few
TGTGCCAGCTCAGAACAGGGAAGCAATCAGCCCCAGCATTTT
CASSEQGSNQPQHF
>TRBV7-2|TRBD1|TRBJ2-7|.
TGTGCCAGCAGCCCAACGGCGGGACAGGGGGGCTACGAGCAGTACTTC
CASSPTAGQGGYEQYF
>TRBV18|TRBD1|TRBJ2-2|.
TGTGCCAGCTCTTTGACAGGGATGGACGGGGAGCTGTTTTTT
CASSLTGMDGELFF
>TRBV11-2|.|TRBJ2-1|.
TGTGCCAGCAGCTTATGGGCGGGGTTCTACAATGAGCAGTTCTTC
CASSLWAGFYNEQFF
>TRBV6-6|.|TRBJ2-1|few
TGTGCCAGCAGTTACTCGACAGGAGGCGAGCAGTTCTTC
CASSYSTGGEQFF
>TRBV2|TRBD2|TRBJ2-5|.
TGTGCCAGCAGACGCGGACTAGCACCAGAGACCCAGTACTTC
CASRRGLAPETQYF
>TRBV19|.|TRBJ2-2|.
TGTGCCAGTAGAGGACTGCGCACCGGGGAGCTGTTTTTT
CASRGLRTGELFF
>TRBV3-1/TRBV3-2|TRBD2|TRBJ2-5|.
TGTGCCAGCAGGTCCCGGACTAGCGGGGATCAGACCCAGTACTTC
CASRSRTSGDQTQYF
>TRBV7-2|.|TRBJ2-5|few
TGTGCCAGCAAGGGCGGGGAGACCCAGTACTTC
CASKGGETQYF